This is a list of T cell receptor beta chains from one sample in a study of ipilimumab plus nivolumab after autologous stem cell transplantation. Data came from immunoSEQ multiplex PCR; TCRdb stores just in-frame clones and leaves some out. Among tens of thousands of clones listed, 75% to 85% were seen once. Sequencing used PBMCs, obtained in a trial of ipilimumab plus nivolumab as post-transplant consolidation. Receptors were obtained from a male donor with diffuse large B-cell lymphoma. Both conserved end residues are part of each CDR3. D genes are given only for firm matches.

TRBV6-5	16	TRBD2	TRBJ2-7	CASSSPGLAGSYEQYF	TGTGCCAGCAGTTCCCCGGGACTAGCGGGGTCCTACGAGCAGTACTTC
TRBV5-6	14	TRBD1	TRBJ2-7	CASSPGTGAYEQYF	TGTGCCAGCAGTCCCGGGACAGGGGCCTACGAGCAGTACTTC
TRBV2	12	.	TRBJ2-7	CASRLESYEQYF	TGTGCCAGCAGATTAGAATCCTACGAGCAGTACTTC
TRBV27	13	.	TRBJ2-7	CASRQGNFDEQYF	TGTGCCAGCAGACAGGGAAATTTCGACGAGCAGTACTTC
TRBV15	17	.	TRBJ2-3	CATSRVGSSDLTDTQYF	TGTGCCACCAGCAGAGTGGGATCCAGTGACCTCACAGATACGCAGTATTTT
TRBV4-2	16	.	TRBJ2-2	CASSQERVGISGELFF	TGTGCCAGCAGCCAAGAAAGGGTAGGGATATCCGGGGAGCTGTTTTTT
TRBV6-1	13	.	TRBJ2-7	CASSESRDYEQYF	TGTGCCAGCAGTGAATCCAGGGACTACGAGCAGTACTTC
TRBV10-2	17	.	TRBJ2-5	CASSGGVGGGYQETQYF	TGCGCCAGCAGTGGGGGAGTTGGAGGGGGCTACCAAGAGACCCAGTACTTC
TRBV5-1	14	TRBD1	TRBJ2-3	CASSAQGGEDTQYF	TGCGCCAGCAGCGCACAGGGGGGTGAAGATACGCAGTATTTT
TRBV7-2	12	.	TRBJ1-1	CASSFRNTEAFF	TGTGCCAGCAGCTTCAGGAACACTGAAGCTTTCTTT
TRBV5-4	17	TRBD2	TRBJ2-1	CASSRTSGGSSYNEQFF	TGTGCCAGCAGTCGTACTAGCGGGGGTAGCTCCTACAATGAGCAGTTCTTC
TRBV4-1	17	.	TRBJ2-1	CASSQSPQWPAYNEQFF	TGCGCCAGCAGCCAATCTCCCCAATGGCCAGCCTACAATGAGCAGTTCTTC
TRBV5-6	15	.	TRBJ2-3	CASSLGSVRADTQYF	TGTGCCAGCAGCTTAGGTAGTGTCAGGGCAGATACGCAGTATTTT